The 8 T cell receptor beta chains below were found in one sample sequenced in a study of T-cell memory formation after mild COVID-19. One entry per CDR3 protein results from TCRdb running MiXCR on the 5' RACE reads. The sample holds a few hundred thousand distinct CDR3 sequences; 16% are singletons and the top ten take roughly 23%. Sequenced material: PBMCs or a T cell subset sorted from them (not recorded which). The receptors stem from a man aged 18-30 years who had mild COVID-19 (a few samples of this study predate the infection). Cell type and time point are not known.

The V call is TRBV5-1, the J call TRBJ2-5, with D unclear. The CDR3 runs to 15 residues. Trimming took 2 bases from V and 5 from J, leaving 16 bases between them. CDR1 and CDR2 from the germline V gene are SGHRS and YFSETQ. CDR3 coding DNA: TGCGCCAGCAGCTTCAGGCCCGTTCAAATGGAGACCCAGTACTTC. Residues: CASSFRPVQMETQYF.

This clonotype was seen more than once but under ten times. The CDR3 coding sequence is TGTGCCAGCAGCCTAGGACAGGGGGCAATAAGAGGTGGGGCCAACGTCCTGACTTTC. It translates to CASSLGQGAIRGGANVLTF. The V call is TRBV11-2, the J call TRBJ2-6; the match to TRBD1 covers 11 bases. The CDR3 is made up of 19 amino acids. V trimming: 5 bases; J trimming: 3 bases; junction bases outside the gene matches: 12. Germline CDR1 and CDR2: SGHAT and FQNNGV.

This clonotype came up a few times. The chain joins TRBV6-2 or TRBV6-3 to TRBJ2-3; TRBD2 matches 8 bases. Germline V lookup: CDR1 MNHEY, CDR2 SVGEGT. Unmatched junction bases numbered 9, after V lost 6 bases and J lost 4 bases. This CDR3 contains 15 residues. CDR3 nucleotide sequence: TGTGCCAGCAGCGGAGCGGGGGCCGGGGCAGATACGCAGTATTTT. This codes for CASSGAGAGADTQYF.

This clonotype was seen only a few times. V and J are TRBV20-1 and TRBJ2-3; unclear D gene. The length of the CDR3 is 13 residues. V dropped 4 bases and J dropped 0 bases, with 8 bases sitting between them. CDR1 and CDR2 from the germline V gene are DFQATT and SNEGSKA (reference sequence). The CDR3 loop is CSANPASTDTQYF. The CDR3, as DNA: TGCAGTGCTAACCCAGCTAGCACAGATACGCAGTATTTT.

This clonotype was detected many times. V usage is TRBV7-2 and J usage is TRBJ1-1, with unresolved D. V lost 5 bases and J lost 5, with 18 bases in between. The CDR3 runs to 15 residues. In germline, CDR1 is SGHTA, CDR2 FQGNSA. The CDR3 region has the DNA TGTGCCAGCAGCCCAAGGCTGGGATATAGGACTGAAGCTTTCTTT. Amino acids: CASSPRLGYRTEAFF.

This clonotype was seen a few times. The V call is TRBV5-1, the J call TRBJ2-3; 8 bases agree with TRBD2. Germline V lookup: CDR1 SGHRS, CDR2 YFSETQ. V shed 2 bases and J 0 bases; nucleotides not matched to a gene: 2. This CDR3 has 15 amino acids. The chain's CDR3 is CASSFQRGSTDTQYF. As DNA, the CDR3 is TGCGCCAGCAGCTTCCAGCGGGGGAGCACAGATACGCAGTATTTT.

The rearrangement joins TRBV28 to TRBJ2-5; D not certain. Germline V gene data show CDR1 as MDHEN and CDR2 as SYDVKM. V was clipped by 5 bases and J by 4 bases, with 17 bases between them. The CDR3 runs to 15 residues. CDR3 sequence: CASSPGSTLGETQYF. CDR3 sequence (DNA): TGTGCCAGCAGTCCCGGGTCCACCCTTGGAGAGACCCAGTACTTC. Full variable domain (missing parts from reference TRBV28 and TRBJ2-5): DVKVTQSSRYLVKRTGEKVFLECVQDMDHENMFWYRQDPGLGLRLIYFSYDVKMKEKGDIPEGYSVSREKKERFSLILESASTNQTSMYLCASSPGSTLGETQYFGPGTRLLVL.

Here the CDR3 reads CSAAGTVYNEQFF. The CDR3 DNA reads as TGCAGTGCTGCCGGGACAGTTTACAATGAGCAGTTCTTC. V and J are TRBV20-1 and TRBJ2-1; 7 bases match TRBD1. Trimming took 5 bases from V and 4 from J; bases not matched to a gene: 5. The germline V gene encodes CDR1 DFQATT and CDR2 SNEGSKA (reference sequence). This CDR3 region has 13 residues.